This T cell receptor (beta chain) was obtained from a study of tumor and adjacent non-tumor tissue in lung cancer. Points on this clonotype: This clone may be a read error of a much larger clone one base away.

TCRbeta libraries were built with three rounds of nested PCR, modified from ARM-PCR. TCRdb re-called the multiplex PCR reads with MiXCR, one entry per CDR3 protein. The data contain around 60,000 distinct CDR3 sequences, about 61% of them singletons. V lost 6 bases, J lost 15 bases, and 12 bases lay in between. The length of the CDR3 is 10 residues. Per the germline V gene, CDR1 is MNHNY and CDR2 is SVGAGI (reference sequence). This sample's RNA came from whole unsorted tissue. The normal lung tissue was taken more than 3 cm from the tumor edge. Source material: distant non-tumor lung tissue. The chain employs TRBV6-6 and TRBJ2-4; perhaps TRBD1 as D (6 bases). The TCR comes from a man aged 65-85 years with non-small cell lung cancer. In nucleotides, the CDR3 is TGTGCCAGCAGCCGGGACAACGCGTACTTC. Translation: CASSRDNAYF.